These T cell receptor beta chains were read from a single sample in a study of blood T cell repertoires in COVID-19. TCRdb's copy holds only in-frame clones and misses some; the assay was immunoSEQ multiplex PCR. The sample includes about 110,000 clones, approximately 67% of them seen just once. Sample: peripheral blood. The source is a woman aged 55-70 years with acute or convalescent COVID-19. CDR3s include the opening cysteine and the closing phenylalanine or tryptophan. D genes are given only for firm matches. Clone size is given for some rows only: seen once, a few or many times, or a class if the clone is expanded.

>TRBD1|TRBV29-1|TRBJ1-3|.
CSAGGPGNTIYF
TGCAGCGCAGGGGGACCTGGAAACACCATATATTTT
>.|TRBV18|TRBJ2-6|few
CASSPLGIGSGANVLTF
TGTGCCAGCTCACCGTTGGGCATCGGCTCTGGGGCCAACGTCCTGACTTTC
>.|TRBV7-9|TRBJ1-1|.
CASSLGGGTEAFF
TGTGCCAGCAGCTTAGGGGGAGGCACTGAAGCTTTCTTT
>.|TRBV7-9|TRBJ2-5|.
CASSLVTIQETQYF
TGTGCCAGCAGCTTAGTGACTATCCAAGAGACCCAGTACTTC
>.|TRBV7-2|TRBJ1-3|.
CASSYVQLSGNTIYF
TGTGCCAGCAGCTATGTTCAACTCTCTGGAAACACCATATATTTT
>.|TRBV4-1|TRBJ1-5|few
CASSVRPKAGRADSNQPQHF
TGCGCCAGCAGCGTCCGACCCAAAGCGGGACGGGCAGATAGCAATCAGCCCCAGCATTTT
>TRBD2|TRBV7-9|TRBJ2-1|.
CASSLVTLQGGNEQFF
TGTGCCAGCAGCTTAGTGACCCTGCAGGGAGGGAATGAGCAGTTCTTC
>TRBD2|TRBV5-1|TRBJ2-3|.
CASSLRAGGLGTDTQYF
TGCGCCAGCAGCTTGAGAGCGGGGGGCCTAGGGACAGATACGCAGTATTTT
>TRBD1|TRBV2|TRBJ2-1|.
CASSTDRVEQFF
TGTGCCAGCAGTACAGACAGGGTTGAGCAGTTCTTC
>.|TRBV10-3|TRBJ2-1|.
CAISDVEGAGKNEQFF
TGTGCCATCAGTGATGTGGAGGGGGCGGGGAAGAATGAGCAGTTCTTC
>.|TRBV6-5|TRBJ1-4|.
CASSYSKWNEKLFF
TGTGCCAGCAGTTACAGCAAGTGGAATGAAAAACTGTTTTTT
>TRBD1|TRBV5-1|TRBJ2-5|.
CASSGQQGSQETQYF
TGCGCCAGCAGCGGACAACAGGGGTCACAAGAGACCCAGTACTTC
>TRBD1|TRBV29-1|TRBJ2-5|.
CSVRTGGASGETQYF
TGCAGCGTCCGGACAGGGGGCGCATCGGGAGAGACCCAGTACTTC
>.|TRBV3-1/TRBV3-2|TRBJ1-6|few
CASSQQQGVAPLHF
TGTGCCAGCAGCCAACAACAGGGAGTGGCACCCCTCCACTTT
>.|TRBV5-1|TRBJ1-2|.
CASSPQTTTYGYTF
TGCGCCAGCAGCCCCCAGACAACAACTTATGGCTACACCTTC
>TRBD1|TRBV5-1|TRBJ1-2|.
CASTSRTGNYGYTF
TGCGCCAGCACCTCCAGGACAGGGAACTATGGCTACACCTTC